The rows below give T cell receptor beta chains drawn from one sample of a study of T cells in Graves' hyperthyroidism and ophthalmopathy. TCRdb re-derived calls from the multiplex PCR reads in MiXCR, one entry per CDR3 protein. The table has hundreds of thousands of distinct CDR3 sequences, around 15% seen once. Sequenced: blood. The receptors come from a woman in her twenties or thirties with Graves' hyperthyroidism. CDR3s include the opening cysteine and the closing phenylalanine or tryptophan. Fields, in order: V gene, J gene, D gene, clone size, CDR3 DNA, CDR3 protein. The D gene is left open where the match is weak. Only some rows state a clone size, as once, few, many or a class for expanded clones.

>TRBV20-1|TRBJ2-7|-|-
TGCAGTGCTATAGACTGGTCGAGCTCCTACGAGCAGTACTTC
CSAIDWSSSYEQYF
>TRBV20-1|TRBJ2-7|TRBD2|many
TGCAGTGCTAGAGATCTCGCCAGCGGGAGAGTCAACGAGCAGTACTTC
CSARDLASGRVNEQYF
>TRBV20-1|TRBJ2-1|TRBD1|many
TGCAGTGCGACCCGGGACAGACTTTACAATGAGCAGTTCTTC
CSATRDRLYNEQFF
>TRBV10-2|TRBJ2-3|TRBD2|few
TGCGCCAGCACCCCGGGAGGTATAGATACGCAGTATTTT
CASTPGGIDTQYF
>TRBV7-3|TRBJ2-1|TRBD1|-
TGTGCCAGCAGCCTACAAAACAGGGGGCGCTGGTCCTACAATGAGCAGTTCTTC
CASSLQNRGRWSYNEQFF
>TRBV30|TRBJ1-1|-|many
TGTGCCTGGAGAACCCCCTATAGGAACACTGAAGCTTTCTTT
CAWRTPYRNTEAFF
>TRBV6-1|TRBJ2-1|TRBD1|-
TGTGCCAGCAGCGATCACGCCCGGGACAGGGTAGGTGAGCAGTTCTTC
CASSDHARDRVGEQFF
>TRBV13|TRBJ2-3|-|-
TGTGCCAGCAGCTCCATCCAGCAAGGTACGCAGTATTTT
CASSSIQQGTQYF
>TRBV28|TRBJ2-7|TRBD2|many
TGTGCCAGCACCTTGGGTAGCGGGAGGGCCTACGAGCAGTACTTC
CASTLGSGRAYEQYF
>TRBV27|TRBJ1-4|-|few
TGTGCCAGCAGTCCCACGATGGCAACTAATGAAAAACTGTTTTTT
CASSPTMATNEKLFF
>TRBV7-2|TRBJ2-3|-|many
TGTGCCAGCAGCTTAGTCCCCAGGGACCCTCGGGATACGCAGTATTTT
CASSLVPRDPRDTQYF
>TRBV5-1|TRBJ1-2|-|-
TGCGCCAGCAGCGTCGACCGGGGTGGCTACACCTTC
CASSVDRGGYTF